Listed below are T cell receptor beta chains from one sample, sequenced in a study of HIV-infected patients and healthy controls. TCRdb processed the 5' RACE reads anew with MiXCR; each CDR3 protein has one entry. The profile covers about 8,300 distinct CDR3 sequences, with 10% appearing a single time and 22% taken by the ten largest. The sample in question was blood, obtained before antiretroviral therapy. Source of these receptors: an adult with HIV infection. CDR3s include the opening cysteine and the closing phenylalanine or tryptophan. D genes are given only for firm matches. A clone size is listed for some rows: how often the clone was seen (once, few, many), or a class if it is expanded.

clone_size,d_call,j_call,v_call,cdr3_aa,cdr3_nt
many,.,TRBJ1-5,TRBV4-2,CASSQDWGDQPQHF,TGTGCCAGCAGCCAAGACTGGGGAGACCAGCCCCAGCATTTT
many,.,TRBJ1-2,TRBV3-1,CASSQGNVGYTF,TGTGCCAGCAGCCAAGGGAACGTCGGCTACACCTTC
many,TRBD2,TRBJ2-1,TRBV6-2/TRBV6-3,CASQREGFNEQFF,TGTGCCAGCCAGCGGGAGGGCTTCAATGAGCAGTTCTTC
many,.,TRBJ2-7,TRBV4-1,CASSQDRPGEQYF,TGCGCCAGCAGCCAAGATCGCCCAGGCGAGCAGTACTTC
many,.,TRBJ1-1,TRBV20-1,CSARDDRYSSEAFF,TGCAGTGCTAGAGATGACCGTTACTCCTCTGAAGCTTTCTTT
.,.,TRBJ2-1,TRBV27,CASSGWRTGNEQFF,TGTGCCAGCAGTGGGTGGAGGACGGGCAATGAGCAGTTCTTC
many,TRBD2,TRBJ2-7,TRBV10-1,CASSSTSGDHYEQYF,TGCGCCAGCAGTTCAACTAGCGGGGACCACTACGAGCAGTACTTC
many,.,TRBJ1-4,TRBV12-3/TRBV12-4,CASTLSSVGSWKLFF,TGTGCCAGCACCCTAAGTTCGGTAGGGAGTTGGAAACTGTTTTTT
medium-sized,.,TRBJ1-1,TRBV29-1,CSAQRGEGLTEAFF,TGCAGCGCCCAACGCGGCGAGGGTTTGACTGAAGCTTTCTTT
.,.,TRBJ1-2,TRBV27,CASSPTSLQGLDYGYTF,TGTGCCAGCAGCCCGACATCCCTTCAGGGGCTGGACTATGGCTACACCTTC
few,.,TRBJ1-5,TRBV7-2,CASSWDTPGAQHF,TGTGCCAGCAGCTGGGACACCCCGGGAGCCCAGCATTTT
few,.,TRBJ2-6,TRBV6-1,CASSERWSGANVLTF,TGTGCCAGCAGTGAACGGTGGTCTGGGGCCAACGTCCTGACTTTC
many,.,TRBJ2-5,TRBV7-2,CASSLDRAKYQETQYF,TGTGCCAGCAGCTTAGACAGGGCAAAGTACCAAGAGACCCAGTACTTC
.,.,TRBJ1-2,TRBV30,CAWQQEFSYGYTF,TGTGCCTGGCAGCAGGAGTTTAGCTATGGCTACACCTTC
few,.,TRBJ2-7,TRBV5-1,CASSLIQNEQYF,TGCGCCAGCAGCTTGATCCAGAACGAGCAGTACTTC
medium-sized,.,TRBJ1-5,TRBV20-1,CSASSDSNQPQHF,TGCAGTGCTAGCAGTGATAGCAATCAGCCCCAGCATTTT